This TCR beta chain is from a study of blood T cell repertoires in COVID-19. The V end was cut by 2 bases, the J end by 3 bases, with 10 bases between. Germline V gene data show CDR1 as KGHSH and CDR2 as LQKENI. This CDR3 is built from 14 residues. Sequencing used immunoSEQ multiplex PCR; TCRdb keeps in-frame clones, though not all of them. The sample includes about 170,000 clones, around 91% of them seen just once. V and J are TRBV18 and TRBJ1-1; D gene uncertain. The sequence was obtained from a woman aged 18-29 years who had recovered from COVID-19. Sequencing was carried out using PBMCs or T cells enriched from blood (not recorded which). The CDR3: CASSPNTGDTEAFF. The CDR3 nucleotides are TGTGCCAGCTCACCAAATACGGGTGACACTGAAGCTTTCTTT.